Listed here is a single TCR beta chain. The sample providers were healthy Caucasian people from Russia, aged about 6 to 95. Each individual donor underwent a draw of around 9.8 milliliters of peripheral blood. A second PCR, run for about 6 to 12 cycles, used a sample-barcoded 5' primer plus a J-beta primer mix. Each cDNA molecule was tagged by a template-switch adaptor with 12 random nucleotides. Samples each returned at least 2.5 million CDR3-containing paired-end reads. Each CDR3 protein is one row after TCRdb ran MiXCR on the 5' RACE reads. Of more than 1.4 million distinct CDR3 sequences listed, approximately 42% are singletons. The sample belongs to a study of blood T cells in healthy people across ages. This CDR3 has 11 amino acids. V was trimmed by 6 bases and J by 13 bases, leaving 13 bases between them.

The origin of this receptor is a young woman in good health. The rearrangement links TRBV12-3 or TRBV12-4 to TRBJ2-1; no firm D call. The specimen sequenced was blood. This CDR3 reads CASSRKKTQFF. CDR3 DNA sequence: TGTGCCAGCAGCCGTAAGAAGACCCAGTTCTTC.